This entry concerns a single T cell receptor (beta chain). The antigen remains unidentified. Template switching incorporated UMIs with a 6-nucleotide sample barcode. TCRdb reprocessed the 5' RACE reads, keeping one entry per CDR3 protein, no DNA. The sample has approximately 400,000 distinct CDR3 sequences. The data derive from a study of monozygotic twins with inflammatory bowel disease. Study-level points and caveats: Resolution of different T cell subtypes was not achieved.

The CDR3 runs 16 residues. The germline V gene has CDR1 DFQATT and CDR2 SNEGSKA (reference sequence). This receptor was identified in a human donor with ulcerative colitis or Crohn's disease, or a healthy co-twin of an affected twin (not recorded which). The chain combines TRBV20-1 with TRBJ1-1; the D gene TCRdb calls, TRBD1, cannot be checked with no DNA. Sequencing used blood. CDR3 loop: CSAKTGTGEFGTEAFF.